This is a list of T cell receptor beta chains from one sample in a study of blood T cell repertoires in COVID-19. Sequencing was performed with immunoSEQ multiplex PCR; in TCRdb, only in-frame clones are kept and a portion is missing. The sample has roughly 34,000 clones, almost 90% seen once. The sequencing input was peripheral blood. The receptor set was obtained from a man aged 60-69 years with active COVID-19. The CDR3 runs from the conserved cysteine through the conserved F or W. D genes are given only for firm matches. Part of the rows lack a size; the others show once, few, many or a class for expanded clones.

j_call clone_size v_call d_call cdr3_aa cdr3_nt
TRBJ1-2 . TRBV19 . CASSISLARGYTF TGTGCCAGTAGTATCAGTCTTGCCCGTGGCTACACCTTC
TRBJ1-3 once TRBV9 . CASSVAYSGNTIYF TGTGCCAGCAGCGTAGCGTACTCTGGAAACACCATATATTTT
TRBJ1-1 . TRBV10-3 . CASETGGLEAFF TGTGCCAGCGAGACAGGTGGACTCGAAGCTTTCTTT
TRBJ2-4 . TRBV4-1 . CASSQGVQGNIQYF TGCGCCAGCAGCCAAGGGGTCCAGGGAAACATTCAGTACTTC
TRBJ2-1 . TRBV14 . CASSPTSSDEQFF TGTGCCAGCAGCCCGACTAGTTCGGATGAGCAGTTCTTC
TRBJ2-7 . TRBV4-1 . CASSQDIRGGGTYEQYF TGCGCCAGCAGCCAAGATATCCGCGGCGGGGGCACCTACGAGCAGTACTTC
TRBJ1-4 . TRBV19 TRBD1 CASGITGGNEKLFF TGTGCCAGTGGAATAACAGGGGGTAATGAAAAACTGTTTTTT
TRBJ2-5 . TRBV2 . CASTGAETQYF TGTGCCAGCACTGGGGCGGAGACCCAGTACTTC
TRBJ2-2 . TRBV24-1 . CATSDRGTGELFF TGTGCCACCAGTGACAGGGGCACCGGGGAGCTGTTTTTT
TRBJ1-6 . TRBV7-2 . CASSPKGGAAPLHF TGTGCCAGCAGCCCGAAGGGGGGGGCGGCACCCCTCCACTTT
TRBJ1-2 few TRBV2 . CASSGGSYGYTF TGTGCCAGCAGTGGCGGGAGCTATGGCTACACCTTC
TRBJ2-3 . TRBV10-3 TRBD2 CATLAGGPDTQYF TGTGCCACCCTAGCGGGGGGGCCCGATACGCAGTATTTT
TRBJ1-2 . TRBV5-1 . CASSLQHEGGYTF TGCGCCAGCAGCTTGCAGCATGAGGGTGGCTACACCTTC
TRBJ1-3 . TRBV6-5 . CASSQTRSGNTIYF TGTGCCAGCAGCCAGACACGCTCTGGAAACACCATATATTTT
TRBJ2-5 . TRBV3-1/TRBV3-2 TRBD1 CASSTRTGQETQYF TGTGCCAGCAGCACGCGGACAGGTCAAGAGACCCAGTACTTC
TRBJ1-3 . TRBV29-1 TRBD1 CSGSTGRGNTIYF TGCAGCGGATCGACAGGGCGGGGAAACACCATATATTTT
TRBJ2-1 . TRBV7-9 . CASSLMASYNEQFF TGTGCCAGCAGCTTAATGGCCTCCTACAATGAGCAGTTCTTC
TRBJ1-1 few TRBV2 . CASSVRQQDTEAFF TGTGCCAGCAGTGTCAGACAGCAGGACACTGAAGCTTTCTTT
TRBJ1-2 . TRBV5-6 TRBD1 CASSPGGPGGSYGYTF TGTGCCAGCAGCCCCGGTGGACCAGGGGGAAGCTATGGCTACACCTTC
TRBJ2-5 . TRBV12-2 . CASRLARTSGGPGKTQYF TGTGCAAGTCGCTTAGCCCGGACTAGCGGGGGCCCGGGGAAGACCCAGTACTTC
TRBJ1-2 . TRBV4-2 . CASSQNPPPLNYGYTF TGTGCCAGCAGCCAAAACCCACCCCCACTTAACTATGGCTACACCTTC
TRBJ2-7 . TRBV3-1/TRBV3-2 . CASSHPGLPYEQYF TGTGCCAGCAGCCACCCGGGGTTACCCTACGAGCAGTACTTC
TRBJ2-5 . TRBV19 TRBD2 CASSIRLAGGLQETQYF TGTGCCAGTAGTATTAGACTAGCGGGGGGGCTCCAAGAGACCCAGTACTTC
TRBJ2-1 . TRBV18 TRBD2 CASSPGLAGAYEQFF TGTGCCAGCTCACCGGGACTAGCGGGGGCGTATGAGCAGTTCTTC
TRBJ2-5 . TRBV4-1 TRBD2 CASSPLVAGYETQYF TGCGCCAGCAGCCCCCTGGTAGCGGGGTATGAGACCCAGTACTTC
TRBJ2-5 once TRBV19 TRBD1 CASRGRQGQETQYF TGTGCCAGTAGAGGACGACAGGGGCAAGAGACCCAGTACTTC
TRBJ1-2 . TRBV9 . CASSAPGGYTF TGTGCCAGCAGCGCCCCCGGGGGCTACACCTTC
TRBJ2-3 . TRBV19 TRBD2 CASERGLSSTDTQYF TGTGCCAGTGAGCGGGGGTTATCGAGCACAGATACGCAGTATTTT
TRBJ2-3 . TRBV5-4 TRBD2 CASSSATSGGANTQYF TGTGCCAGCAGCTCGGCGACTAGCGGGGGGGCGAATACGCAGTATTTT
TRBJ1-5 once TRBV19 . CASSIIRDNQPQHF TGTGCCAGTAGTATAATCCGGGACAATCAGCCCCAGCATTTT
TRBJ1-3 . TRBV4-1 TRBD1 CASSLGQGYTIYF TGCGCCAGCAGCCTGGGACAGGGTTACACCATATATTTT
TRBJ1-5 . TRBV7-8 . CASSLGQGFIGNQPQHF TGTGCCAGCAGCCTGGGGCAGGGGTTTATAGGCAATCAGCCCCAGCATTTT
TRBJ1-2 few TRBV5-4 TRBD1 CASSPDRGKGYTF TGTGCCAGCAGCCCGGACAGGGGTAAGGGCTACACCTTC